This is a list of T cell receptor beta chains from one sample in a study of cytomegalovirus exposure and HLA in healthy donors. Produced via immunoSEQ multiplex PCR; TCRdb's table is partial and in-frame only. In the table there are under 200,000 clones, 82% of which are singletons. Material for sequencing was PBMCs. Receptors were obtained from a girl aged 2-10 years in good health and CMV-seropositive. Both conserved end residues are part of each CDR3. The order of the fields is D gene, V gene, J gene, clone size, CDR3 protein, CDR3 DNA. The D gene is left open where the match is weak. The size field is filled for only some rows; it gives once, few, many or a size class.

TRBD2	TRBV13	TRBJ2-1	.	CASSLAGTSINEQFF	TGTGCCAGCAGCTTAGCCGGGACTAGCATCAATGAGCAGTTCTTC
TRBD1	TRBV25-1	TRBJ2-7	.	CASSPGQDPYEQYF	TGTGCCAGTAGCCCGGGACAGGATCCCTACGAGCAGTACTTC
.	TRBV9	TRBJ1-3	.	CASSPSSSGNTIYF	TGTGCCAGCAGCCCATCTAGCTCTGGAAACACCATATATTTT
.	TRBV5-1	TRBJ1-1	.	CASSMTQGGTEAFF	TGCGCCAGCAGTATGACCCAGGGAGGAACTGAAGCTTTCTTT
.	TRBV2	TRBJ1-2	.	CASRRRSGDGYTF	TGTGCCAGCAGGCGGCGGTCAGGGGATGGCTACACCTTC
.	TRBV9	TRBJ2-2	.	CASSDSGATGELFF	TGTGCCAGCAGCGACTCAGGGGCCACCGGGGAGCTGTTTTTT
TRBD2	TRBV5-1	TRBJ2-7	few	CASTYSSGDYEQYF	TGCGCCAGCACCTACTCTAGCGGGGACTACGAGCAGTACTTC
.	TRBV19	TRBJ1-1	.	CASSKPQLNTEAFF	TGTGCCAGTAGTAAACCACAACTGAACACTGAAGCTTTCTTT
.	TRBV4-1	TRBJ1-1	.	CASRSSNTEAFF	TGCGCCAGCAGATCATCGAACACTGAAGCTTTCTTT
TRBD2	TRBV19	TRBJ2-6	.	CASSILGSGSANVLTF	TGTGCCAGTAGTATTTTAGGTAGCGGGAGCGCCAACGTCCTGACTTTC
TRBD2	TRBV18	TRBJ2-3	.	CASSPGLAGLDTQYF	TGTGCCAGCTCACCAGGGCTAGCGGGATTAGATACGCAGTATTTT
.	TRBV30	TRBJ1-2	.	CACGRGNDYGYTF	TGTGCCTGCGGAAGGGGTAACGACTATGGCTACACCTTC
.	TRBV5-6	TRBJ1-2	.	CASSLVAYGYTF	TGTGCCAGCAGCTTGGTAGCCTATGGCTACACCTTC
TRBD1	TRBV5-1	TRBJ2-1	few	CASSDDPGQAIDEQFF	TGCGCCAGCAGCGATGACCCGGGACAGGCTATCGATGAGCAGTTCTTC
.	TRBV6-5	TRBJ1-1	.	CASSWGHTTEAFF	TGTGCCAGCAGTTGGGGACACACCACTGAAGCTTTCTTT
TRBD1	TRBV5-6	TRBJ1-6	.	CASSLLDRKNSPLHF	TGTGCCAGCAGCTTGTTGGACAGGAAAAATTCACCCCTCCACTTT
.	TRBV6-5	TRBJ2-7	.	CASSDRKKIYEQYF	TGTGCCAGCAGTGACAGGAAAAAAATCTACGAGCAGTACTTC
.	TRBV30	TRBJ2-7	.	CAWSRGGTYEQYF	TGTGCCTGGAGTAGGGGCGGCACCTACGAGCAGTACTTC
TRBD2	TRBV27	TRBJ2-1	.	CATSGRDGRYNEQFF	TGTGCCACCTCAGGAAGGGACGGGAGGTACAATGAGCAGTTCTTC
TRBD2	TRBV2	TRBJ2-1	.	CASKKGLAGGGDEQFF	TGTGCCAGCAAGAAGGGACTAGCGGGAGGGGGAGATGAGCAGTTCTTC
TRBD1	TRBV5-1	TRBJ2-7	.	CASSLERGGGTYEQYF	TGCGCCAGCAGCTTGGAACGAGGGGGCGGAACCTACGAGCAGTACTTC
.	TRBV5-1	TRBJ2-2	few	CASSTEGWPTGELFF	TGCGCCAGCAGCACTGAGGGATGGCCCACCGGGGAGCTGTTTTTT